This T cell receptor (beta chain) is drawn from a study of T-cell reconstitution after alpha-beta-depleted transplantation in children. Notes on the study in general: At the one-year point after transplant, T-cell counts and TCRbeta diversity were found to come mostly from T cells that had been newly produced. Recipient T cells and thymic progenitors that survived were the source of the high TCRbeta diversity seen at day 60 in some patients. Expanded graft clones numbering several hundred reportedly gave rise to alpha-beta T cells about two months after transplant.

Preparing the TCRbeta library involved the use of unique molecular identifiers. MiXCR was run by TCRdb on the PCR reads, yielding one entry per CDR3 protein. The table has some 310,000 distinct CDR3 sequences, around 20% seen once. Trimming removed 4 bases from V and 4 bases from J, with 11 bases in between. The CDR3 covers 14 residues. Germline lookup yields CDR1 SGHTA and CDR2 FQGNSA. Only a few counts were recorded for this clonotype. Antigen specificity is unknown. This clonotype was sampled from a male patient between 5 and 17 years old who had a stem cell transplant for acute lymphoblastic leukemia, so the T cells may come from the graft donor. This chain joins TRBV7-2 and TRBJ2-1, with D possibly matching TRBD2 (5 bases). The sequenced sample was PBMCs, mostly from graft donor cells, obtained 180 days after TCRalphabeta/CD19-depleted stem cell transplant. CDR3 region: CASSSYRGYNEQFF. The CDR3 bases are TGTGCCAGCAGCTCGTACCGGGGTTACAATGAGCAGTTCTTC. The full variable domain, its missing parts supplied by reference TRBV7-2 and TRBJ2-1, is GAGVSQSPSNKVTEKGKDVELRCDPISGHTALYWYRQSLGQGLEFLIYFQGNSAPDKSGLPSDRFSAERTGGSVSTLTIQRTQQEDSAVYLCASSSYRGYNEQFFGPGTRLTVL.